This T cell receptor beta chain came from a study of cytomegalovirus exposure and HLA in healthy donors. Study-level background: Of the donors genotyped, 300 to 500 in all, 75% to 85% fell in the Caucasian-associated ancestry cluster. The study, taken as a whole, reports: Cytomegalovirus status was reportedly diagnosed by the classifier with high specificity and sensitivity.

The V end lost 1 base, the J end lost 2 bases, and 7 bases lay between the germline ends. The germline CDR1 and CDR2 sequences are SEHNR and FQNEAQ (reference sequence). The CDR3 spans 14 residues. Comment on this clone: Antigen specificity is unknown.

Use of 60 Vbeta and 13 Jbeta primers characterized the PCR. The repertoire was sequenced with immunoSEQ multiplex PCR; TCRdb's copy has only in-frame clones and lacks some. This table holds roughly 200,000 clones, over 65% found once. The sequence was obtained from a man between 18 and 35 years old in good health and CMV-seronegative. This chain uses TRBV7-9 with TRBJ2-3, with D possibly TRBD1 on 6 matching bases. The sequencing sample was made of PBMCs. Written as DNA, the CDR3 is TGTGCCAGCAGCTTAGACAGGGCCACAGATACGCAGTATTTT. Amino acid sequence: CASSLDRATDTQYF.